This TCR beta chain is drawn from a study of low-dose radiotherapy and immunotherapy resistance in tumors (dated by TCRdb to 2021 to 2024). Background on the whole study: In Cohort 1, 0.5 Gy per fraction was delivered every 2 weeks, and a total PTV dose of 6.5 Gy was prescribed. In Cohort 2, 1 Gy per fraction was delivered every two weeks, for a total of 13 Gy over 26 weeks. Patients were given nivolumab as a 240 mg flat dose every two weeks and ipilimumab at 1 mg/kg every six weeks, with both drugs delivered intravenously. Every two weeks, patients got intravenous cyclophosphamide at 200 mg/m2, given one day ahead of each radiation and immunotherapy administration. Aspirin 300 mg was taken orally once daily by patients for four cycles, starting on cycle 1 day 1. The trial did not randomize participants into treatment groups. Eight patients were included in the translational analysis: three from the first dose cohort and the first five from the second dose cohort.

What the time point label conveys for this sample: before trial treatment. Donors were enrolled in RACIN, a single-arm phase I dose-escalation trial in which nivolumab, ipilimumab, aspirin, low-dose cyclophosphamide and low-dose radiotherapy were combined. Patients were eligible if they had advanced solid tumors that were TIL-negative. TCRdb shows the sequencer as Illumina HiSeq 2500. To make first-strand cDNA, Superscript III was used along with a set of TRAV- and TRBV-specific primers so that both the TCRalpha and TCRbeta chains were covered. A roughly 18-cycle PCR with Phusion amplified the TCRs, pairing a constant-region primer with the adapter that was attached to the V primers. The isolated mRNA was amplified using the MessageAmp II aRNA Amplification Kit, with in vitro transcription performed for about 15 hours at 37 degrees C. The Dynabeads mRNA DIRECT Purification Kit was used to isolate mRNA for TCR sequencing. Indexed Illumina adapters were added in a second Phusion PCR of approximately 25 cycles, after which AMPure XP beads were used to purify the products. Per the authors' processing: Using custom Perl scripts, TCR sequences that encoded the same protein were pooled, out-of-frame sequences were dropped, and the abundance of each clonotype was calculated. The analysis excluded TCR sequences that were supported by just one read. The metrics used to describe the repertoires included Shannon entropy, Gini index, clonality, richness, and the frequency of TCRs shared between repertoires. TCRdb reworked the public reads: Q25 trimming with fastp, MiXCR clone assembly, productive beta chains retained. Rows with a matching CDR3 protein are joined into one entry that keeps the most common DNA and genes. These V and J calls rely on TCRdb rather than the paper's analysis. This sample gives approximately 90,000 distinct CDR3 sequences in total; over 15% of them show up just once. The biggest ten clones account for roughly 3% of the sample.

This clonotype has at least ten counts. Its antigen remains undetermined. Base qualities are not provided; no much larger clone lies one nucleotide away. Including cysteine and phenylalanine, the CDR3 has 13 amino acids. This entry keeps only the CDR3 DNA: 39 bases, framed from base 1. Ends trimmed: V by 10 bases, J by 2 bases; bases unmatched to a gene: 5. From the germline V gene, CDR1 is MNHEY and CDR2 is SVGEGT. The source material was PBMCs, sampled before treatment. This TCR was sampled from a male donor with prostate cancer. This chain joins TRBV6-2 or TRBV6-3 to TRBJ2-5, with 9 junctional bases fitting TRBD2. The CDR3 amino acid sequence is: CATLAGEQETQYF. In nucleotide form, the sequence is TGTGCCACCTTAGCGGGAGAACAAGAGACCCAGTACTTC.